One and the same sample provided the 32 T cell receptor beta chains below, sequenced in a study of blood T cell repertoires in COVID-19. Sequencing was performed with immunoSEQ multiplex PCR; in TCRdb, only in-frame clones are kept and a portion is missing. The profile shows fewer than 250,000 clones, under 90% of them singletons. Sequencing input: peripheral blood. These receptors came from a man aged 25 to 45 with active or convalescent COVID-19.

V gene TRBV7-7 combines with J gene TRBJ2-5, with 8 bases lining up with TRBD2. The junction had 7 bases not matched to a gene; V was cut back by 5 bases and J by 5 bases. CDR1 and CDR2 (germline): SSHAT, FNYEAQ (reference sequence). The CDR3 is 14 amino acids. CDR3 in amino acids: CASSRRGGQETQYF. In nucleotides, the CDR3 is TGTGCCAGCAGCCGTCGGGGGGGCCAGGAGACCCAGTACTTC.

This chain connects TRBV4-2 to TRBJ1-2; D may be TRBD1 (6 bases). The germline V gene has CDR1 LGHNA and CDR2 YNFKEQ. V shed 0 bases and J shed 8 bases, with 16 bases lying between them. The CDR3 has 15 amino acids. This CDR3 is CASSQDRGQLFGYTF. The DNA of the CDR3 is TGTGCCAGCAGCCAAGATCGCGGACAGCTATTCGGCTACACCTTC.

The V and J genes are TRBV5-1 and TRBJ1-4; 8 positions match TRBD1. Germline assignment: CDR1 SGHRS and CDR2 YFSETQ. The J segment lost 6 bases and the V segment lost 1 base, leaving 20 bases of the junction unmatched. This CDR3 comprises 20 residues. The CDR3 loop reads CASSLRVSDRGPPNHEKLFF. The CDR3 nucleotides are TGCGCCAGCAGCTTGAGGGTCAGTGACAGGGGACCCCCAAATCATGAAAAACTGTTTTTT.

This chain links TRBV27 with TRBJ1-5; a weak D match, TRBD1 (6 bases). V was cut by 5 bases and J by 3 bases, with 20 bases left in between. The CDR3 consists of 17 residues. Germline V lookup: CDR1 MNHEY, CDR2 SMNVEV (reference sequence). The CDR3 DNA reads TGTGCCAGCAGTCCCTCAGGGGCCCCCCATTACAATCAGCCCCAGCATTTT. It is translated as CASSPSGAPHYNQPQHF.

The CDR3 region is CASSFGQGVYGYTF. Written as DNA, the CDR3 is TGTGCCAGCAGTTTCGGACAGGGGGTATATGGCTACACCTTC. V gene TRBV28 combines with J gene TRBJ1-2, with 10 bases matching TRBD1. Germline assignment: CDR1 MDHEN and CDR2 SYDVKM. This CDR3 contains 14 residues. With V trimmed by 3 bases and J by 5 bases, 3 bases remained unmatched.

This chain links TRBV2 with TRBJ1-2, with D possibly being TRBD1 (5 bases). V lost 4 bases to trimming and J lost 1 base, with 10 bases between them. CDR1 and CDR2 from the germline V gene are SNHLY and FYNNEI. This CDR3 is 14 amino acids long. CDR3 DNA: TGTGCCAGCAGTGCGGTGACAGTTAACTATGGCTACACCTTC. It is translated as CASSAVTVNYGYTF. The variable domain in full, with the rest retrieved from reference TRBV2 and TRBJ1-2, is EPEVTQTPSHQVTQMGQEVILRCVPISNHLYFYWYRQILGQKVEFLVSFYNNEISEKSEIFDDQFSVERPDGSNFTLKIRSTKLEDSAMYFCASSAVTVNYGYTFGSGTRLTVV.

This clone came up once. The V gene is TRBV25-1, the J gene TRBJ2-7, with D maybe TRBD2 (6 bases). Looked up from germline, CDR1 is MGHDK and CDR2 is SYGVNS. V lost 7 bases and J lost 0, with 13 bases in between. The CDR3 is 14 amino acids. The CDR3 DNA follows: TGTGCCAGCAAGGGGACTGATATCTCCTACGAGCAGTACTTC. Its protein product is CASKGTDISYEQYF.

V is TRBV4-1 and J is TRBJ2-1, with a possible D match to TRBD2 (5 bases). The CDR3 spans 16 residues. With 0 bases removed from V and 0 bases from J, the gap between germline ends came to 9 bases. The germline CDR1 and CDR2 sequences are MGHRA and YSYEKL. Here the CDR3 reads CASSQDKSGSYNEQFF. The CDR3 coding sequence is TGCGCCAGCAGCCAAGATAAAAGCGGCTCCTACAATGAGCAGTTCTTC.

The chain is built from TRBV5-1 and TRBJ1-4; D ambiguous. In germline, CDR1 is SGHRS, CDR2 YFSETQ. The CDR3 contains 13 residues. Trimming pared 4 bases from V and 8 bases from J, leaving 12 bases between. This chain's CDR3 is CASSVGSGEKLFF. In DNA form, the CDR3 reads TGCGCCAGCAGCGTAGGCTCGGGAGAAAAACTGTTTTTT.

This clone has only a few counts. This chain uses TRBV7-9 with TRBJ2-3; 9 bases are shared with TRBD2. J gave up 2 bases and V 1 base, and 4 bases lay outside the gene matches. Germline loops: CDR1 SEHNR, CDR2 FQNEAQ (reference sequence). CDR3 size: 16 residues. CDR3 in amino acids: CASSLVRTSATDTQYF. For the CDR3, the DNA is TGTGCCAGCAGCTTAGTGCGGACTAGCGCCACAGATACGCAGTATTTT. Combining the CDR3 with reference TRBV7-9 and TRBJ2-3 gives the whole variable domain DTGVSQNPRHKITKRGQNVTFRCDPISEHNRLYWYRQTLGQGPEFLTYFQNEAQLEKSRLLSDRFSAERPKGSFSTLEIQRTEQGDSAMYLCASSLVRTSATDTQYFGPGTRLTVL.

This rearrangement joins TRBV5-1 to TRBJ1-1; D unclear. CDR1 is SGHRS and CDR2 is YFSETQ in the germline V gene. V gave up 4 bases and J gave up 1 base, with 17 bases separating them. The CDR3 is 16 amino acids. The CDR3 coding sequence is TGCGCCAGCAGCCGTGGGCAGGAATTAGGGAACACTGAAGCTTTCTTT. Translating it yields CASSRGQELGNTEAFF.

The V and J genes are TRBV4-2 and TRBJ2-3; TRBD2 matches at 12 bases. V trimming: 4 bases; J trimming: 4 bases; junction bases outside the gene matches: 15. The CDR3 length is 19 residues. CDR1 is LGHNA, CDR2 YNFKEQ, per germline. CDR3 coding DNA: TGTGCCAGCAGCCCCCTGGGGATCGCTAGCGGGGGGGAGGCAGATACGCAGTATTTT. This encodes CASSPLGIASGGEADTQYF.

This chain joins TRBV7-2 and TRBJ2-3, with D possibly matching TRBD1 (6 bases). Germline lookup yields CDR1 SGHTA and CDR2 FQGNSA. This CDR3 is 16 amino acids long. Trimming stripped 0 bases from V and 0 bases from J, with 10 bases between. DNA of the CDR3: TGTGCCAGCAGCTTAGCGCCAGGGGTCAGCACAGATACGCAGTATTTT. It encodes CASSLAPGVSTDTQYF.

The rearrangement links TRBV14 to TRBJ1-1, with D uncertain. CDR1 is SGHDN and CDR2 is FVKESK in the germline V gene. The CDR3 spans 14 residues. Trimming took 7 bases from V and 0 from J, leaving 12 bases between them. CDR3 DNA sequence: TGTGCCAGCACCCGGCGGAGACTGAACACTGAAGCTTTCTTT. Translated, it gives CASTRRRLNTEAFF.

The chain carries TRBV7-9 and TRBJ2-2, with D maybe TRBD2 (6 bases). The CDR3 totals 15 residues. CDR1 is SEHNR, CDR2 FQNEAQ, per germline (reference sequence). Trimming removed 3 bases from V and 5 bases from J, with 13 bases in between. The CDR3 nucleotides read TGTGCCAGCAGCTTGGCCGGGAGTACGACCGGGGAGCTGTTTTTT. Translation gives CASSLAGSTTGELFF.

The chain uses TRBV7-9 and TRBJ1-4; 9 bases agree with TRBD1. Germline V gene lookup returns CDR1 SEHNR and CDR2 FQNEAQ (reference sequence). The CDR3 length is 15 residues. Germline trimming cut 4 bases from V and 6 bases from J; bases unmatched to any gene: 6. CDR3 amino acids: CASSSLDRGDEKLFF. CDR3 in DNA: TGTGCCAGCAGCTCACTCGACAGGGGGGATGAAAAACTGTTTTTT.

This clone occurred a few times. The rearrangement links TRBV14 to TRBJ1-2, with 7 nucleotides matching TRBD1. V lost 5 bases, J lost 8 bases, and 8 bases stayed unmatched. The V gene's germline CDR1 is SGHDN and CDR2 FVKESK. This CDR3 is built from 13 residues. CDR3: CASSKHRGLGYTF. CDR3 DNA sequence: TGTGCCAGCAGCAAACACAGGGGATTAGGCTACACCTTC.

The V gene is TRBV4-3, the J gene TRBJ1-4; 7 bases fit TRBD1. Germline assignment: CDR1 LGHNA and CDR2 YSLEER. CDR3 length equals 15 residues. V lost 4 bases, J lost 4 bases, and 6 bases stayed unmatched. The CDR3 coding sequence is TGCGCCAGCAGCCCCTCACAGGGGCTTAATGAAAAACTGTTTTTT. This translates into CASSPSQGLNEKLFF.

This clone was found once. The chain couples TRBV19 to TRBJ2-5, with 12 bases aligning to TRBD2. The CDR3 is made up of 17 amino acids. The V segment lost 2 bases and the J segment 5 bases; nucleotides outside the gene matches: 9. Germline V lookup: CDR1 LNHDA, CDR2 SQIVND (reference sequence). Here the CDR3 DNA reads TGTGCCAGTAGTATAATCCTAGCGGGGGGGCCTTTCGAGACCCAGTACTTC. Encoded protein: CASSIILAGGPFETQYF.

The CDR3: CASSLGPPGTDTQYF. The DNA of the CDR3 is TGTGCCAGCAGCTTAGGGCCCCCTGGCACAGATACGCAGTATTTT. The chain links TRBV7-3 to TRBJ2-3; D not certain. The length of the CDR3 is 15 residues. The V gene's germline CDR1 is SGHTA and CDR2 FQGTGA. V was clipped by 2 bases and J by 1 base, with 10 bases between them.

The chain uses TRBV27 and TRBJ2-3; unclear D gene. The CDR3 is 13 residues long. Germline V gene sequence: CDR1 MNHEY, CDR2 SMNVEV (reference sequence). Trimming removed 3 bases from V and 5 bases from J, with 9 bases in between. Here the CDR3 reads CASSLLGVDTQYF. The CDR3 bases are TGTGCCAGCAGTTTGCTGGGCGTAGATACGCAGTATTTT.

The count of this clone is one. The rearrangement links TRBV29-1 to TRBJ1-5; D is perhaps TRBD1 (6 bases). Germline values: CDR1 SQVTM, CDR2 ANQGSEA. Between the trimmed V and J ends, which lost 6 bases and 6 bases, there was a span of 18 bases. This CDR3 spans 14 amino acids. CDR3 bases: TGCAGCGTCCAAACAGGGTTAGGGGGTCAGCCCCAGCATTTT. Its protein product is CSVQTGLGGQPQHF.

The chain joins TRBV11-1 to TRBJ2-5; the match to TRBD2 covers 13 bases. This CDR3 has 16 residues. The germline CDR1 and CDR2 sequences are SGHAT and FQDESV (reference sequence). The V segment lost 4 bases and the J segment 5 bases; nucleotides outside the gene matches: 7. CDR3 DNA: TGTGCCAGCAGCTCGGGACTAGCGGGGCCCCAGGAGACCCAGTACTTC. Translating it yields CASSSGLAGPQETQYF.

This rearrangement joins TRBV5-5 to TRBJ1-1; TRBD1 matches at 7 bases. The germline V gene has CDR1 SGHKS and CDR2 YYEKEE (reference sequence). J lost 4 bases, V lost 6 bases, and 6 bases had no gene match. This CDR3 is built from 13 residues. The CDR3 nucleotides are TGTGCCAGCACCAAACAGGGGAGCACTGAAGCTTTCTTT. It codes for CASTKQGSTEAFF. Drawing the rest from reference TRBV5-5 and TRBJ1-1, the complete variable domain is DAGVTQSPTHLIKTRGQQVTLRCSPISGHKSVSWYQQVLGQGPQFIFQYYEKEERGRGNFPDRFSARQFPNYSSELNVNALLLGDSALYLCASTKQGSTEAFFGQGTRLTVV.

The chain employs TRBV28 and TRBJ1-1, with a tentative D call TRBD1 (5 bases). The CDR3 covers 15 residues. V lost 3 bases, J lost 1 base, and 12 bases lay in between. Germline-derived CDR1 and CDR2 are MDHEN and SYDVKM. The CDR3: CASSLGGATNTEAFF. Written as DNA, the CDR3 is TGTGCCAGCAGTTTGGGGGGAGCCACGAACACTGAAGCTTTCTTT.

The rearrangement uses TRBV5-1 and TRBJ1-1; 7 nucleotides agree with TRBD1. V shed 5 bases, J shed 1 base, and the junction held 8 bases outside the gene matches. Germline lookup yields CDR1 SGHRS and CDR2 YFSETQ. There are 15 residues in the CDR3. The CDR3 DNA reads TGCGCCAGCAGACAAGGCGGGACAGCGAACACTGAAGCTTTCTTT. This gives the protein CASRQGGTANTEAFF. The full variable domain, rest sourced from reference TRBV5-1 and TRBJ1-1, is KAGVTQTPRYLIKTRGQQVTLSCSPISGHRSVSWYQQTPGQGLQFLFEYFSETQRNKGNFPGRFSGRQFSNSRSEMNVSTLELGDSALYLCASRQGGTANTEAFFGQGTRLTVV.

The sample holds one count of this clone. The chain is built from TRBV29-1 and TRBJ2-1, with D perhaps TRBD2 (6 bases). V was trimmed by 3 bases and J by 9 bases, leaving 15 bases between them. Germline V CDR1 and CDR2: SQVTM, ANQGSEA. The CDR3 loop spans 13 amino acids. In nucleotides, the CDR3 is TGCAGCGTTGAGGCGGGACTGGCGAGTGAGCAGTTCTTC. Translation gives CSVEAGLASEQFF.

CDR3 bases: TGTGCCAGCAGGGCTGCGCTCGGGAATCAGCCCCAGCATTTT. Protein product: CASRAALGNQPQHF. The chain combines TRBV6-5 with TRBJ1-5; D call uncertain. Germline V lookup: CDR1 MNHEY, CDR2 SVGAGI. This CDR3 comprises 14 residues. The V end was cut by 6 bases, the J end by 4 bases, with 13 bases between.

This chain connects TRBV15 to TRBJ2-3; D is undetermined. Trimming left V 0 bases short and J 0 bases short, with 13 bases between. Germline CDR1 reads LNHNV; CDR2 reads YYDKDF (reference sequence). The CDR3 is 17 residues long. CDR3 DNA: TGTGCCACCAGCAGAGATCAAGGAGCGCCTAGCACAGATACGCAGTATTTT. Its protein is CATSRDQGAPSTDTQYF.

The chain combines TRBV27 with TRBJ1-4; D is possibly TRBD1 (6 bases). CDR1 MNHEY and CDR2 SMNVEV come from the germline V gene (reference sequence). The V end lost 6 bases, the J end lost 8 bases, and 10 bases lay between the germline ends. CDR3 length equals 12 residues. The CDR3: CASRGQKEKLFF. The DNA for the CDR3 is TGTGCCAGCAGGGGACAAAAAGAAAAACTGTTTTTT.

The chain carries TRBV9 and TRBJ1-2; D may be TRBD1 (5 bases). Germline loops: CDR1 SGDLS, CDR2 YYNGEE. The CDR3 runs to 14 residues. The ends were cut back, 3 bases at V and 7 bases at J, with 16 bases in the middle. The CDR3 DNA reads as TGTGCCAGCAGCGCAGACCCCGGGGGTGCTGGCTACACCTTC. Translating it yields CASSADPGGAGYTF.

The chain couples TRBV27 to TRBJ1-5; no firm D call. Germline CDR1 reads MNHEY; CDR2 reads SMNVEV (reference sequence). The CDR3 loop spans 14 amino acids. Trimming removed 0 bases at V and 10 bases at J, with 13 bases between. CDR3 DNA sequence: TGTGCCAGCAGTTTATCAGAGCGAAGCCTCCCCCAGCATTTT. This sequence encodes CASSLSERSLPQHF.